This TCR beta chain was retrieved from a study of T-cell reconstitution after alpha-beta-depleted transplantation in children. Overall study findings and caveats: Some patients' high day-60 TCRbeta diversity was attributed to recipient cells surviving conditioning. At one year after transplant, newly produced T cells mostly accounted for T-cell counts and diversity. Expanded graft clones, several hundred of them, were reportedly the source of alpha-beta T cells about two months after transplant.

The TCRbeta library was prepared with unique molecular identifiers. MiXCR, applied by TCRdb to the PCR reads, yields one record per CDR3 protein. The table shows 250,000 to 300,000 distinct CDR3 sequences, with roughly a tenth occurring only once. The CDR3 runs to 19 residues. Trimming took 1 base from V and 0 from J, leaving 19 bases between them. Germline V gives CDR1 SGHNT, CDR2 YENEEA. This clonotype was recorded many times. Its antigen is still unknown. The TCR comes from a boy under three years old with acute myeloid leukemia, due to receive a stem cell transplant. The chain is built from TRBV11-3 and TRBJ2-4; weak D call: TRBD1 (6 bases). The specimen was PBMCs, collected before TCRalphabeta/CD19-depleted stem cell transplant. CDR3 sequence: CASSLGGRGSPLAKNIQYF. The CDR3 DNA is TGTGCCAGCAGCTTAGGGGGCAGGGGTAGCCCCCTAGCCAAAAACATTCAGTACTTC.